One sample yielded the 14 T cell receptor beta chains listed below, sequenced in a study of T cells in Graves' hyperthyroidism and ophthalmopathy. What was amplified from RNA transcripts were TCR beta CDR3 regions. A set of HTBI primers served as the primers for a first-round RT-PCR of the TCR CDR3. TCRdb fed the multiplex PCR reads into MiXCR, producing one record per CDR3 protein. The table records around 760,000 distinct CDR3 sequences, around 40% of them present only once. Sample: blood. The receptors derive from a middle-aged woman with Graves' hyperthyroidism.

The rearrangement links TRBV29-1 to TRBJ2-2; 7 bases match TRBD1. This CDR3 has 16 residues. Unmatched junction bases numbered 12, after V lost 7 bases and J lost 1 base. The germline gives CDR1 SQVTM, CDR2 ANQGSEA. This CDR3 reads CSAVNPDRRNTGELFF. As DNA, the CDR3 is TGCAGCGCCGTTAATCCGGACAGGCGGAACACCGGGGAGCTGTTTTTT.

This clonotype has at least ten counts. Written as DNA, the CDR3 is TGCAGCGCTCACCTGACTAGCGGCCAATCCTACGAGCAGTACTTC. This encodes CSAHLTSGQSYEQYF. The chain has TRBV29-1 and TRBJ2-7; 9 bases fit TRBD2. V was pared by 7 bases and J by 1 base, with 11 bases of the junction left unmatched. Germline V gives CDR1 SQVTM, CDR2 ANQGSEA. This CDR3 contains 15 residues.

This clonotype has ten or more counts. The gene calls are TRBV29-1 and TRBJ1-6; D is possibly TRBD1 (5 bases). The CDR3 runs to 13 residues. Germline V gene data show CDR1 as SQVTM and CDR2 as ANQGSEA. The ends were cut back, 6 bases at V and 7 bases at J, with 13 bases in the middle. The CDR3: CSVCWGPNSPLHF. CDR3 in DNA: TGCAGCGTCTGTTGGGGCCCAAATTCACCCCTCCACTTT.

A word on this clonotype: The conserved phenylalanine or tryptophan is not found at the CDR3 terminus, so this likely reflects a read error. The V call is TRBV19, the J call TRBJ1-5; D is perhaps TRBD1 (5 bases). CDR1 and CDR2 (germline): LNHDA, SQIVND (reference sequence). This CDR3 is 16 amino acids long. Trimming shortened V by 5 bases and J by 0 bases, and 14 bases separated the two germline ends. CDR3 nucleotides: TGTGCCAGTAGTCAAGACAGTTTTATTAGCAATCAGCCCCAGCATTCT. Its protein is CASSQDSFISNQPQHS.

This clonotype was detected many times. The chain carries TRBV9 and TRBJ2-7, with 7 bases identical to TRBD2. V gave up 0 bases and J gave up 0 bases; unmatched junction bases: 3. The CDR3 length is 15 residues. Germline V gene sequence: CDR1 SGDLS, CDR2 YYNGEE. CDR3: CASSVVPSGSYEQYF. The CDR3 DNA reads as TGTGCCAGCAGCGTAGTGCCTAGCGGCTCCTACGAGCAGTACTTC.

CDR3 sequence (DNA): TGTGCCAGCAACTCTCCTTGGACTAGCGGGGGGGTGAACACCGGGGAGCTGTTTTTT. Protein: CASNSPWTSGGVNTGELFF. The genes are TRBV6-1 and TRBJ2-2; 15 bases match TRBD2. Germline V lookup: CDR1 MNHNS, CDR2 SASEGT. This CDR3 has 19 residues. The V segment lost 7 bases and the J segment 1 base; nucleotides outside the gene matches: 10.

This clonotype was detected ten times or more. This chain's CDR3 is CASSPTRDGNYGYTF. In DNA, the CDR3 is TGTGCCAGCAGCCCTACCCGGGACGGAAACTATGGCTACACCTTC. The chain employs TRBV7-2 and TRBJ1-2; perhaps TRBD1 as D (5 bases). The CDR3 is 15 amino acids. Germline CDR1 and CDR2: SGHTA and FQGNSA. Trimming shortened V by 5 bases and J by 2 bases, and 15 bases separated the two germline ends.

The chain recombines TRBV20-1 with TRBJ1-5; D is uncertain. Germline V gene data show CDR1 as DFQATT and CDR2 as SNEGSKA (reference sequence). The CDR3 sequence is 15 residues long. With 3 bases removed from V and 2 bases from J, the gap between germline ends came to 14 bases. The chain's CDR3 is CSARQRGSGNQPQHF. The CDR3 DNA follows: TGCAGTGCTAGGCAGCGCGGATCGGGCAATCAGCCCCAGCATTTT.

This clonotype was detected ten times or more. The V gene is TRBV2, the J gene TRBJ1-1, with TRBD1 matching 8 bases. The germline CDR1 and CDR2 sequences are SNHLY and FYNNEI. The CDR3 contains 14 residues. With 6 bases clipped from V and 0 bases from J, the junction kept 3 bases outside the gene matches. The CDR3 spells CASSWTGMNTEAFF. The CDR3 DNA follows: TGTGCCAGCAGCTGGACAGGGATGAACACTGAAGCTTTCTTT.

V and J are TRBV14 and TRBJ2-7; 9 nucleotides line up with TRBD2. CDR1 and CDR2 (germline): SGHDN, FVKESK. V dropped 0 bases and J dropped 5; count of bases not matched to a gene: 8. The CDR3 loop spans 16 amino acids. The CDR3 sequence is CASSQDQAGGLHEQYF. CDR3 coding DNA: TGTGCCAGCAGCCAAGATCAAGCGGGAGGTCTCCACGAGCAGTACTTC.

This clonotype was counted many times. V usage is TRBV29-1 and J usage is TRBJ1-1, with D hard to call. Germline V gives CDR1 SQVTM, CDR2 ANQGSEA. The germline V and J ends were trimmed by 2 bases and 7 bases, with 14 bases remaining between them. The CDR3 runs to 13 residues. The CDR3 nucleotides read TGCAGCGTTGAATCGGCCCTAGGCCTTGAAGCTTTCTTT. It yields the protein CSVESALGLEAFF.

This clonotype came up many times. The chain employs TRBV7-2 and TRBJ2-7; 8 positions agree with TRBD1. Germline V gene sequence: CDR1 SGHTA, CDR2 FQGNSA. The V and J ends lost 5 bases and 9 bases, in that order; junction bases with no gene match: 6. The CDR3 has 12 residues. The CDR3, as DNA: TGTGCCAGCAGCCTGCGGACAGGGCGGCAGTACTTC. Its protein is CASSLRTGRQYF.

The chain carries TRBV6-5 and TRBJ2-7; TRBD1 agrees at 7 bases. This CDR3 spans 15 amino acids. Germline V CDR1 and CDR2: MNHEY, SVGAGI. Losses at the gene ends were 3 bases for V and 4 bases for J; bases not matched to a gene: 9. The CDR3 DNA reads TGTGCCAGCAGTTATTGGGACAGAGCACAGTACGAGCAGTACTTC. Amino acid sequence: CASSYWDRAQYEQYF.

This clonotype was recorded many times. V usage is TRBV14 and J usage is TRBJ2-7; unclear D gene. V gave up 0 bases and J gave up 10 bases, with 13 bases separating them. The CDR3 runs to 13 residues. Germline V CDR1 and CDR2: SGHDN, FVKESK. Here the CDR3 DNA reads TGTGCCAGCAGCCAAGATCGGCAGAGAAAACAGTACTTC. Its translation: CASSQDRQRKQYF. The full variable domain, completed using reference TRBV14 and TRBJ2-7, is EAGVTQFPSHSVIEKGQTVTLRCDPISGHDNLYWYRRVMGKEIKFLLHFVKESKQDESGMPNNRFLAERTGGTYSTLKVQPAELEDSGVYFCASSQDRQRKQYFGPGTRLTVT.